This T cell receptor (beta chain) was found in a study of PD-L1 blockade in urothelial cancer. About the research overall: Analyses used blood from 3 weeks (second dose) and 6 weeks after treatment start. Counts from blood samples showed a median of 141,255 T cells. The study's findings and limits: Stronger expansion of tumor-associated clones in blood at 3 weeks distinguished durable-benefit patients.

The table came from immunoSEQ multiplex PCR; TCRdb's copy has only in-frame clones and leaves some out. The sample holds about 38,000 clones, 86% seen once. The time point was: peripheral blood 6 weeks after treatment start. Locally advanced or metastatic urothelial carcinoma affected the patients. Germline V CDR1 and CDR2: SNHLY, FYNNEI. V lost 4 bases, J lost 10 bases, and 6 bases stayed unmatched. The CDR3 sequence is 13 residues long. Turning to this clone: The target antigen is unknown.

The sequence was collected from a man in his 60s with urothelial cancer. This chain joins TRBV2 and TRBJ1-5; 8 bases fit TRBD1. The starting material was PBMCs, obtained around atezolizumab (anti-PD-L1) treatment. The CDR3 spells CASSVGQAPPQHF. CDR3 nucleotides: TGTGCCAGCAGTGTGGGACAGGCTCCCCCCCAGCATTTT.